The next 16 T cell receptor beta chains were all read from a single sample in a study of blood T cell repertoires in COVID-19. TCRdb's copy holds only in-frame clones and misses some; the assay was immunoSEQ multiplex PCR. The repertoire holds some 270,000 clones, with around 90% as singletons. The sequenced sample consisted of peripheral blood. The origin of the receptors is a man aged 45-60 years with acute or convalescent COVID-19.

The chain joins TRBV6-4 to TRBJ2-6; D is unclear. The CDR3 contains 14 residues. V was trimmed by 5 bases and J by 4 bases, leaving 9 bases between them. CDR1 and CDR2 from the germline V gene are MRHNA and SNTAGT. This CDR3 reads CASSPARGANVLTF. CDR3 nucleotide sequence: TGTGCCAGCAGTCCGGCGAGGGGGGCCAACGTCCTGACTTTC.

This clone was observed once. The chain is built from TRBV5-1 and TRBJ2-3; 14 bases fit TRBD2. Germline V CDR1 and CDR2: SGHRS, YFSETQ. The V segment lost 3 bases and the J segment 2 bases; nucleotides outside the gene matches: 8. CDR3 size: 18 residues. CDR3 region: CASSWGLAGADYTDTQYF. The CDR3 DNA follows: TGCGCCAGCAGCTGGGGACTAGCGGGGGCCGACTACACAGATACGCAGTATTTT.

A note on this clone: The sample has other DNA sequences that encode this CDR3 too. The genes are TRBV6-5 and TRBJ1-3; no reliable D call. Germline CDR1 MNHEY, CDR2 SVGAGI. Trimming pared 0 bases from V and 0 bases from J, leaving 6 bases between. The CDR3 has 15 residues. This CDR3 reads CASSYSGSSGNTIYF. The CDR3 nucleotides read TGTGCCAGCAGTTACTCAGGGAGCTCTGGAAACACCATATATTTT.

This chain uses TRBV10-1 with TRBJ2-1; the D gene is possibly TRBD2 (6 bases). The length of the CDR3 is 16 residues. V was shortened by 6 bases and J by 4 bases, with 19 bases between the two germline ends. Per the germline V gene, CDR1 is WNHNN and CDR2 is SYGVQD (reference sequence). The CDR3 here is CASSPTTGLRYNEQFF. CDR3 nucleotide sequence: TGCGCCAGCAGCCCCACGACGGGACTCCGATACAATGAGCAGTTCTTC.

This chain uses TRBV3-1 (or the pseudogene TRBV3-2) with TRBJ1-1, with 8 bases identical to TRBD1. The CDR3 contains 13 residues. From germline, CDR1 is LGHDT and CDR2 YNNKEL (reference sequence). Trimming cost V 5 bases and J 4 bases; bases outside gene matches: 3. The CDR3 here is CASSKTGGTEAFF. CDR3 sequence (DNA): TGTGCCAGCAGCAAAACAGGGGGCACTGAAGCTTTCTTT.

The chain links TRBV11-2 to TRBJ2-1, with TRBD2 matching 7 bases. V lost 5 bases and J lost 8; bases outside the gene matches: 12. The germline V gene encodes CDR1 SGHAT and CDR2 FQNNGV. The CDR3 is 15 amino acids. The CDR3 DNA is TGTGCCAGCAGCCCCCCGGGGGGACCCTGGGATGAGCAGTTCTTC. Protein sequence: CASSPPGGPWDEQFF. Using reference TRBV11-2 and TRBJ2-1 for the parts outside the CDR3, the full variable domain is EAGVAQSPRYKIIEKRQSVAFWCNPISGHATLYWYQQILGQGPKLLIQFQNNGVVDDSQLPKDRFSAERLKGVDSTLKIQPAKLEDSAVYLCASSPPGGPWDEQFFGPGTRLTVL.

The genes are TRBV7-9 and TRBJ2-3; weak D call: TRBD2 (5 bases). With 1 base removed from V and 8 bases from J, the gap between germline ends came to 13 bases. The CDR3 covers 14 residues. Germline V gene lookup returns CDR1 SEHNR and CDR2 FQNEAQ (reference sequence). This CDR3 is CASSLGRPSGTQYF. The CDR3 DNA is TGTGCCAGCAGCTTAGGCCGGCCCAGCGGTACGCAGTATTTT. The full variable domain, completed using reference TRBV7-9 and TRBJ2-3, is DTGVSQNPRHKITKRGQNVTFRCDPISEHNRLYWYRQTLGQGPEFLTYFQNEAQLEKSRLLSDRFSAERPKGSFSTLEIQRTEQGDSAMYLCASSLGRPSGTQYFGPGTRLTVL.

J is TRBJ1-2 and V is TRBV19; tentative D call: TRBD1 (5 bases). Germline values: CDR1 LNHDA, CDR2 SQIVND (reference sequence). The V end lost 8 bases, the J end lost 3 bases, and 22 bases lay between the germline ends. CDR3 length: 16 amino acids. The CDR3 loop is CASPWGGRGEDYGYTF. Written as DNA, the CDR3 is TGTGCCAGTCCCTGGGGGGGGAGAGGGGAGGACTATGGCTACACCTTC.

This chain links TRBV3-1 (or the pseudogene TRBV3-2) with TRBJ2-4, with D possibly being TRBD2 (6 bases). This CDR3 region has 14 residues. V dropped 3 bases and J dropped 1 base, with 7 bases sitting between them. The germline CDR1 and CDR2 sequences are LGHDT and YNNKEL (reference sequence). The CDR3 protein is CASSQEGAKNIQYF. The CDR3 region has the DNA TGTGCCAGCAGCCAGGAGGGGGCCAAAAACATTCAGTACTTC.

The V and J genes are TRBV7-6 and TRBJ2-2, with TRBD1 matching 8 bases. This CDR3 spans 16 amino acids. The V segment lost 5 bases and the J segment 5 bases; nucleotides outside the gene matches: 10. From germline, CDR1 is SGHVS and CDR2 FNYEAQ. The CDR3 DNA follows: TGTGCCAGCAGCCGGACAGGGCTACTTTCTACCGGGGAGCTGTTTTTT. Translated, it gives CASSRTGLLSTGELFF.

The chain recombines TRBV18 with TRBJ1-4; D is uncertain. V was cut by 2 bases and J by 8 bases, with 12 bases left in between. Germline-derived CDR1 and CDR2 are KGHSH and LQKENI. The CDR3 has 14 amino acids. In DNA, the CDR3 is TGTGCCAGCTCACCAATCGGGGTAGAGGAAAAACTGTTTTTT. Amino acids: CASSPIGVEEKLFF.

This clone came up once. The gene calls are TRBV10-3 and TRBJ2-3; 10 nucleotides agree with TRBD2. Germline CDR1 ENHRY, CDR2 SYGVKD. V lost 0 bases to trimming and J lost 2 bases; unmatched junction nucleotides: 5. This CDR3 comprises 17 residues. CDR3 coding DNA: TGTGCCATCAGTGAGTCGTGGCTAGCGGGGGCCACAGATACGCAGTATTTT. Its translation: CAISESWLAGATDTQYF.

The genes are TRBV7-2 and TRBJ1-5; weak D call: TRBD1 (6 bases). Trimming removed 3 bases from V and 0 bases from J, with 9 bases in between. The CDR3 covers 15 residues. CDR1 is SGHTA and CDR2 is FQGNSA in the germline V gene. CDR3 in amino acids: CASSFGQYSNQPQHF. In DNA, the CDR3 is TGTGCCAGCAGCTTCGGACAGTATAGCAATCAGCCCCAGCATTTT.

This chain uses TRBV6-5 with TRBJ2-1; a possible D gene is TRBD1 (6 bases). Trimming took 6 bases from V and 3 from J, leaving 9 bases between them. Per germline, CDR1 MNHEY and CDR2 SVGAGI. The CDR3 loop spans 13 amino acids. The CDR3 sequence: CASSRDNYNEQFF. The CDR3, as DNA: TGTGCCAGCAGCCGGGACAACTACAATGAGCAGTTCTTC.

The CDR3 coding sequence is TGTGCCAGCAGCCAAGGGGTGAGACAGGATAGCTACGAGCAGTACTTC. Translation: CASSQGVRQDSYEQYF. The gene calls are TRBV4-2 and TRBJ2-7; D might be TRBD1 (6 bases). This CDR3 comprises 16 residues. Looked up from germline, CDR1 is LGHNA and CDR2 is YNFKEQ. V lost 1 base, J lost 3 bases, and 16 bases lay in between.

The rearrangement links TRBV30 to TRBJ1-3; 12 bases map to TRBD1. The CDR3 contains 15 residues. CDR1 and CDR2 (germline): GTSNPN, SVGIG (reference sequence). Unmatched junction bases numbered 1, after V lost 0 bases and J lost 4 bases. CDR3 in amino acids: CAWSVGTGGGNTIYF. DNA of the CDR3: TGTGCCTGGAGTGTAGGGACAGGGGGCGGAAACACCATATATTTT. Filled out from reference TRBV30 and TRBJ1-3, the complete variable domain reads SQTIHQWPATLVQPVGSPLSLECTVEGTSNPNLYWYRQAAGRGLQLLFYSVGIGQISSEVPQNLSASRPQDRQFILSSKKLLLSDSGFYLCAWSVGTGGGNTIYFGEGSWLTVV.